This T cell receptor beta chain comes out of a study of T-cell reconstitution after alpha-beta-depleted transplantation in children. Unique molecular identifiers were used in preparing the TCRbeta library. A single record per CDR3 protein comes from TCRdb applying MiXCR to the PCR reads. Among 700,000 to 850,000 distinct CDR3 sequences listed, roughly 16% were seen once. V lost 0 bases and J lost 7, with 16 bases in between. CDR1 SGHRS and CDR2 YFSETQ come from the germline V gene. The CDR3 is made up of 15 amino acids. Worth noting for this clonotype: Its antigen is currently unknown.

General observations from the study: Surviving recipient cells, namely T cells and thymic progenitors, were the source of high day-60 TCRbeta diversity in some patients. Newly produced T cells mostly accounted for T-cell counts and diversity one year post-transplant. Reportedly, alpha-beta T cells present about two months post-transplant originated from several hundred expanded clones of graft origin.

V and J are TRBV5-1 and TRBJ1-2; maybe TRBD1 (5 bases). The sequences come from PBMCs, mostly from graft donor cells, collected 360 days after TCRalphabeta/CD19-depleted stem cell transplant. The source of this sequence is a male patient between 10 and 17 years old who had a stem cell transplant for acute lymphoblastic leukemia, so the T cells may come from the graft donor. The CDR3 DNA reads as TGCGCCAGCAGCTTGGGGGGTCCTGGGACCCCTGGCTACACCTTC. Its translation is CASSLGGPGTPGYTF.